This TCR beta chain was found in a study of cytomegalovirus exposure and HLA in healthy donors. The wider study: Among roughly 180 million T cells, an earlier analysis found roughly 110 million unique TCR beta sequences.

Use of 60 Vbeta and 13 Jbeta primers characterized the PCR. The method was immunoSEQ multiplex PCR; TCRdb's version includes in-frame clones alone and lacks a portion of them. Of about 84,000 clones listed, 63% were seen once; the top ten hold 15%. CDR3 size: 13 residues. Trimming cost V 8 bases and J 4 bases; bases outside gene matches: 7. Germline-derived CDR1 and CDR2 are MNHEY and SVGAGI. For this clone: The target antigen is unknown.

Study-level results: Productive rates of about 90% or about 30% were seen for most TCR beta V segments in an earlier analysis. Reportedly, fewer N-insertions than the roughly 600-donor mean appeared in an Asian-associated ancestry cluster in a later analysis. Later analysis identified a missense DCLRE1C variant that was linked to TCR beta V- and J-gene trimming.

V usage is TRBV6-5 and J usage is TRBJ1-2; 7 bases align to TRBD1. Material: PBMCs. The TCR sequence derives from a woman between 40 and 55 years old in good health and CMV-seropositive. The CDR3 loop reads CASRGTAAYGYTF. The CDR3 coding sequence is TGTGCCAGCCGAGGGACAGCTGCCTATGGCTACACCTTC.